A single sample gave rise to the 16 T cell receptor beta chains below, sequenced in a study of cytomegalovirus exposure and HLA in healthy donors. Researchers ran the PCR with 60 Vbeta and 13 Jbeta primers. Method: immunoSEQ multiplex PCR; TCRdb's copy keeps in-frame clones and lacks some. The sample shows over 150,000 clones, approximately 75% of them seen only once. The material sequenced was PBMCs. Source of these receptors: a man between 50 and 59 years old in good health and CMV-seropositive.

The V and J genes are TRBV28 and TRBJ1-2; TRBD1 aligns across 7 bases. The length of the CDR3 is 12 residues. The trim removed 6 bases at V and 7 bases at J, leaving 5 bases unmatched. From germline, CDR1 is MDHEN and CDR2 SYDVKM. The CDR3 coding sequence is TGTGCCAGCAGAACAGGGGCCTCTGGCTACACCTTC. This translates into CASRTGASGYTF.

This chain connects TRBV2 to TRBJ2-5, with a tentative D call TRBD2 (6 bases). TRBJ2-7 matches the DNA end more closely, so the J call is doubtful. The germline CDR1 and CDR2 sequences are SNHLY and FYNNEI. The CDR3 sequence is 15 residues long. CDR3 protein: CASSAGLGPAYEQYF. The CDR3 bases are TGTGCCAGCAGCGCGGGACTCGGACCTGCCTACGAGCAGTACTTC.

This chain uses TRBV28 with TRBJ1-6; the D gene is possibly TRBD1 (6 bases). This CDR3 is built from 15 residues. Germline CDR1 reads MDHEN; CDR2 reads SYDVKM. Between the trimmed V and J ends, which lost 7 bases and 5 bases, there was a span of 15 bases. Here the CDR3 reads CASTAPQGHNSPLHF. The CDR3 DNA sequence: TGTGCCAGCACTGCACCACAGGGACATAATTCACCCCTCCACTTT.

The rearrangement uses TRBV30 and TRBJ2-7; D possibly corresponds to TRBD2 (7 bases). Trimming removed 5 bases from V and 3 bases from J, with 14 bases in between. Germline assignment: CDR1 GTSNPN and CDR2 SVGIG (reference sequence). This CDR3 region has 13 residues. As DNA, the CDR3 is TGTGCCTGGGGGAGGGGGGGGGACTACGAGCAGTACTTC. It is translated as CAWGRGGDYEQYF.

The V gene is TRBV7-8, the J gene TRBJ2-5; 10 nucleotides match TRBD2. V dropped 7 bases and J dropped 4; count of bases not matched to a gene: 3. Germline values: CDR1 SGHVS, CDR2 FQNEAQ. This CDR3 comprises 13 residues. CDR3 residues: CASNRLAGETQYF. The DNA for the CDR3 is TGTGCCAGCAACCGACTAGCGGGAGAGACCCAGTACTTC.

This chain joins TRBV5-1 and TRBJ1-5; no firm D call. Deletions cut 3 bases from V and 10 bases from J, with 17 bases between. This CDR3 is built from 14 residues. The germline V gene has CDR1 SGHRS and CDR2 YFSETQ. Here the CDR3 reads CASSSGPAGAPQHF. The CDR3 nucleotides read TGCGCCAGCAGCTCCGGCCCAGCCGGAGCACCCCAGCATTTT.

The chain recombines TRBV5-6 with TRBJ2-7; 8 bases match TRBD2. With 4 bases clipped from V and 4 bases from J, the junction kept 13 bases outside the gene matches. The CDR3 loop spans 16 amino acids. From germline, CDR1 is SGHDT and CDR2 YYEEEE. The CDR3 sequence: CASSNPNPGLGYEQYF. The CDR3 nucleotides are TGTGCCAGCAGCAACCCGAACCCGGGACTAGGGTACGAGCAGTACTTC. Using reference TRBV5-6 and TRBJ2-7 for the parts outside the CDR3, the full variable domain is DAGVTQSPTHLIKTRGQQVTLRCSPKSGHDTVSWYQQALGQGPQFIFQYYEEEERQRGNFPDRFSGHQFPNYSSELNVNALLLGDSALYLCASSNPNPGLGYEQYFGPGTRLTVT.

The chain employs TRBV5-1 and TRBJ1-1; maybe TRBD1 (5 bases). The CDR3 spans 15 residues. The germline CDR1 and CDR2 sequences are SGHRS and YFSETQ. Trimming took off 4 bases at V and 3 bases at J, with 16 bases between the two ends. This chain's CDR3 is CASSDAGGKYTEAFF. In DNA, the CDR3 is TGCGCCAGCAGCGACGCGGGGGGGAAGTACACTGAAGCTTTCTTT.

V usage is TRBV4-3 and J usage is TRBJ1-1, with D possibly TRBD1 on 5 matching bases. V gave up 0 bases and J gave up 4 bases, with 12 bases separating them. The CDR3 length is 15 residues. CDR1 is LGHNA and CDR2 is YSLEER in the germline V gene. The DNA of the CDR3 is TGCGCCAGCAGCCAAGATACAGGTCTGGGCACTGAAGCTTTCTTT. Translated, it gives CASSQDTGLGTEAFF.

The rearrangement links TRBV6-1 to TRBJ1-1; unclear D gene. Trimming left V 4 bases short and J 8 bases short, with 11 bases between. CDR1 is MNHNS, CDR2 SASEGT, per germline. The CDR3 loop spans 12 amino acids. In nucleotides, the CDR3 is TGTGCCAGCAGTGCAGACGTCGGGGAAGCTTTCTTT. Translating gives CASSADVGEAFF.

The rearrangement links TRBV2 to TRBJ2-7, with D possibly being TRBD1 (5 bases). CDR3 length: 12 amino acids. Trimming left V 6 bases short and J 3 bases short, with 9 bases between. Germline values: CDR1 SNHLY, CDR2 FYNNEI. For the CDR3, the DNA is TGTGCCAGCAGAGAGACAGACTACGAGCAGTACTTC. Amino acid sequence: CASRETDYEQYF.

The rearrangement uses TRBV2 and TRBJ2-7; 9 nucleotides align to TRBD1. CDR1 and CDR2 from the germline V gene are SNHLY and FYNNEI. This CDR3 comprises 13 residues. Trimming removed 7 bases from V and 4 bases from J; junction bases left unmatched: 5. CDR3 in amino acids: CASTWDRAYEQYF. CDR3 sequence (DNA): TGTGCCAGCACCTGGGACAGGGCTTACGAGCAGTACTTC.

The gene calls are TRBV6-5 and TRBJ1-1, with D unclear. With 2 bases removed from V and 0 bases from J, the gap between germline ends came to 7 bases. The V gene's germline CDR1 is MNHEY and CDR2 SVGAGI. CDR3 size: 14 residues. The CDR3 DNA follows: TGTGCCAGCAGTTACCCCAGTATGAACACTGAAGCTTTCTTT. It is translated as CASSYPSMNTEAFF.

The V and J genes are TRBV6-5 and TRBJ1-4, with D unclear. The CDR3 loop spans 13 amino acids. Between the trimmed V and J ends, which lost 2 bases and 10 bases, there was a span of 11 bases. From germline, CDR1 is MNHEY and CDR2 SVGAGI. The CDR3, as DNA: TGTGCCAGCAGTTACCGATCGGAGCGAAAACTGTTTTTT. It is translated as CASSYRSERKLFF.

The J gene is TRBJ2-7, the V gene TRBV5-5; D may be TRBD2 (5 bases). Per the germline V gene, CDR1 is SGHKS and CDR2 is YYEKEE (reference sequence). This CDR3 region has 12 residues. Trimming cost V 6 bases and J 5 bases, with 12 bases left between them. The CDR3 sequence: CASTFTRDEQYF. The CDR3 bases are TGTGCCAGCACATTCACGCGGGACGAGCAGTACTTC.

The chain links TRBV30 to TRBJ1-2; 7 nucleotides align to TRBD1. Trimming at V came to 5 bases and at J to 2 bases, leaving 11 bases not matched to a gene. Germline CDR1 is GTSNPN and CDR2 is SVGIG (reference sequence). The CDR3 loop spans 15 amino acids. The CDR3 loop is CAWGLHRQGNYGYTF. The CDR3 nucleotides are TGTGCCTGGGGCCTTCACCGACAGGGAAACTATGGCTACACCTTC.